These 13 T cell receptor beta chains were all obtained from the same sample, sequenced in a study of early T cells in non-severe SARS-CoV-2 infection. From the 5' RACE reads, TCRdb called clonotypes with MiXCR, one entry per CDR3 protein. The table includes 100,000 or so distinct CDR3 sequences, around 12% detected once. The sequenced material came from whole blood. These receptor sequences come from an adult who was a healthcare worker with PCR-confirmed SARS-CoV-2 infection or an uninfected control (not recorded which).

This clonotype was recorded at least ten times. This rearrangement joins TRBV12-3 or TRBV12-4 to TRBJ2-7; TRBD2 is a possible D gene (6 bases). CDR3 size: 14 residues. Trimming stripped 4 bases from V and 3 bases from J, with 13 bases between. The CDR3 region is CASSSFRDFYEQYF. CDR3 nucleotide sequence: TGTGCCAGCAGTTCATTTCGGGACTTCTACGAGCAGTACTTC.

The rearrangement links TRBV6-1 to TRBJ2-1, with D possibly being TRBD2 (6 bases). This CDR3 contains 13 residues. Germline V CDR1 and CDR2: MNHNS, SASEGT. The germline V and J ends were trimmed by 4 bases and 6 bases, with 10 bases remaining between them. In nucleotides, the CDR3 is TGTGCCAGCAGTGGACTAGGGGCCAATGAGCAGTTCTTC. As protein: CASSGLGANEQFF.

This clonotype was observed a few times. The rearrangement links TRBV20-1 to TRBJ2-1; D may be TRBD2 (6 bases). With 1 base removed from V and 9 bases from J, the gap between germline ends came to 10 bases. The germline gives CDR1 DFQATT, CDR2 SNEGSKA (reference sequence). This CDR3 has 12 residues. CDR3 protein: CSARGGETEQFF. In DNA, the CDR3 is TGCAGTGCTAGAGGGGGGGAGACTGAGCAGTTCTTC.

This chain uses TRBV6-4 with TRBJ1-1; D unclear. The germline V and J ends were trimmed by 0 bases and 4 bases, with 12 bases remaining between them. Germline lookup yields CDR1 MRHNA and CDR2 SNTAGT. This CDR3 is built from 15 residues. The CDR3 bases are TGTGCCAGCAGTGACTCAATAAACAGTCCCACTGAAGCTTTCTTT. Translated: CASSDSINSPTEAFF.

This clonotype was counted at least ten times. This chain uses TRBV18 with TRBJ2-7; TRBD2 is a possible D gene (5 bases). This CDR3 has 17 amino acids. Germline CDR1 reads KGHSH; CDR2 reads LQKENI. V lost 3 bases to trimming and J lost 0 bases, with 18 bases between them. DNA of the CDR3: TGTGCCAGCTCACCGCTAGCTGTGGCGGCCCACTCCTACGAGCAGTACTTC. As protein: CASSPLAVAAHSYEQYF.

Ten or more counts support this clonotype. The CDR3 loop is CASSSQGLQYF. The CDR3, as DNA: TGTGCCAGCAGTTCACAGGGGTTGCAGTACTTC. The V call is TRBV28, the J call TRBJ2-7, with 7 bases matching TRBD1. The CDR3 has 11 residues. Germline V gene lookup returns CDR1 MDHEN and CDR2 SYDVKM. Trimming cost V 4 bases and J 9 bases; bases outside gene matches: 3. Full variable domain (outside the CDR3, taken from reference TRBV28 and TRBJ2-7): DVKVTQSSRYLVKRTGEKVFLECVQDMDHENMFWYRQDPGLGLRLIYFSYDVKMKEKGDIPEGYSVSREKKERFSLILESASTNQTSMYLCASSSQGLQYFGPGTRLTVT.

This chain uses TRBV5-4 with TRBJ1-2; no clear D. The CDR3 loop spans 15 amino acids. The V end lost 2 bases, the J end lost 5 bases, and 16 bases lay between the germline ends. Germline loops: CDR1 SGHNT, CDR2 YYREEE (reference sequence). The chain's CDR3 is CASSLTLDGSYGYTF. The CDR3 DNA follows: TGTGCCAGCAGCTTAACACTTGACGGATCATATGGCTACACCTTC.

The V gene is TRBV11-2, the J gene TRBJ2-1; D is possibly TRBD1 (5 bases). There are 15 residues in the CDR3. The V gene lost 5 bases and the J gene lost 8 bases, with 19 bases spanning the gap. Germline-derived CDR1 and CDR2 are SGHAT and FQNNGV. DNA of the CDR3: TGTGCCAGCAGCCCAGTGGGGCAAGGGATGGATGAGCAGTTCTTC. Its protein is CASSPVGQGMDEQFF.

The CDR3 is CASSLFTEAFF. The CDR3, as DNA: TGTGCCAGCAGCTTATTCACTGAAGCTTTCTTT. The V and J genes are TRBV11-2 and TRBJ1-1; no firm D call. V shed 2 bases and J shed 4 bases, with 2 bases lying between them. Germline V CDR1 and CDR2: SGHAT, FQNNGV. CDR3 length: 11 amino acids.

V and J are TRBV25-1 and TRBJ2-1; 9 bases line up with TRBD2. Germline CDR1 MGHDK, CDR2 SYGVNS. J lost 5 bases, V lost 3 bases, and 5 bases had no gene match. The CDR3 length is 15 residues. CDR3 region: CASSDTSGFDNEQFF. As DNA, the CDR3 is TGTGCCAGCAGTGATACTAGCGGGTTCGACAATGAGCAGTTCTTC.

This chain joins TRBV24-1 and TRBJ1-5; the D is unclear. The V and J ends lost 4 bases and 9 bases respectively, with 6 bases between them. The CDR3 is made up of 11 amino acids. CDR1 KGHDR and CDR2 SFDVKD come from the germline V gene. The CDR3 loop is CATSEDGPQHF. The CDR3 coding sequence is TGTGCCACCAGTGAGGATGGGCCCCAGCATTTT.

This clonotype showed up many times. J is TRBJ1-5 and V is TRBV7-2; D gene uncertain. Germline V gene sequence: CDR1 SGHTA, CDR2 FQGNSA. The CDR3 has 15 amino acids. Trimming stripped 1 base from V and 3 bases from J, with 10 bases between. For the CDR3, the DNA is TGTGCCAGCAGCTTAGAGGCAGGCTTCAATCAGCCCCAGCATTTT. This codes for CASSLEAGFNQPQHF.

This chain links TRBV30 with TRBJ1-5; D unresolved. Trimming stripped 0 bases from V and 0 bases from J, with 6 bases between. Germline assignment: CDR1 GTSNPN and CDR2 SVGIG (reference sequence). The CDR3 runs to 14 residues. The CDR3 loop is CAWSVLNSNQPQHF. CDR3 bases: TGTGCCTGGAGTGTATTGAATAGCAATCAGCCCCAGCATTTT.